This T cell receptor (beta chain) appears in the sequencing data of a study of tumour-infiltrating T cells in Burkitt lymphoma (dated by TCRdb to between 2020 and 2021). At the level of the whole study: All epidemiological subtypes of Burkitt lymphoma were represented in the cohort, which was made up of 82 patients. TCR repertoire data were compared against clinical outcome, and productive clonality predicted overall survival and progression-free survival independently of established prognostic factors such as age at diagnosis.

Library construction relied on the immunoSEQ multiplex PCR assay. Here the immuneACCESS table is served through TCRdb, limited to in-frame sequences with V and J called. Missing clones are a known gap in these copies; in checked studies unresolved V genes cover under half, and the rest lacks a known reason. Counted in this sample were 750 to 850 clones; about 25% of them appeared once. 20% to 30% of the sample is in the top ten clones. Study-level results and caveats: Several public clonotypes shared across numerous Burkitt lymphoma patients were found, suggesting shared tumour neoantigen selection absent from diffuse large B-cell lymphoma.

Including the terminal cysteine and phenylalanine, the CDR3 comprises 14 residues. The kept DNA is CDR3 alone, 42 bases in frame from the first base. The germline V gene sets CDR1 to SGHDT and CDR2 to YYEEEE. To note about this clone: Its antigen remains unidentified. One junction end disagrees with the germline gene, perhaps due to a read error.

The chain is encoded by TRBV5-6 joined to TRBJ2-1; tentative D gene TRBD1, with 5 bases matching. The specimen sequenced was tumor tissue. The TCR comes from a human donor with Burkitt lymphoma. This receptor has the CDR3 CTSSLVRGYNEQFF. Read as DNA, the sequence is TGTACCAGCAGCTTGGTAAGGGGCTACAATGAGCAGTTCTTC.